One sample yielded the 8 T cell receptor beta chains listed below, sequenced in a study of T cell responses to AZD1222 COVID-19 vaccine. Assay used: immunoSEQ multiplex PCR; TCRdb lists only in-frame clones, some missing. The table includes 90,000 to 120,000 clones, around nine tenths detected once. Specimen: peripheral blood, collected on day 0 of AZD1222 vaccination. These receptors came from an adult in good health.

The chain combines TRBV12-3 or TRBV12-4 with TRBJ1-2; D is undetermined. The CDR3 has 13 amino acids. V was cut by 6 bases and J by 0 bases, with 8 bases left in between. CDR3 in amino acids: CASSLAANYGYTF. The CDR3 region has the DNA TGTGCCAGCAGCCTAGCAGCTAACTATGGCTACACCTTC.

The CDR3 DNA is TGTGCCACCAGCAGAAAGACCGGGACAGGGCAGGTCCGGGCTTTCTTT. Residues: CATSRKTGTGQVRAFF. The genes are TRBV15 and TRBJ1-1, with 9 positions matching TRBD1. Germline V CDR1 and CDR2: LNHNV, YYDKDF (reference sequence). Losses at the gene ends were 2 bases for V and 11 bases for J; bases not matched to a gene: 15. CDR3 length: 16 amino acids.

The chain couples TRBV14 to TRBJ1-2; TRBD1 matches at 7 bases. The CDR3 totals 14 residues. V lost 3 bases, J lost 0 bases, and 1 base stayed unmatched. Germline V CDR1 and CDR2: SGHDN, FVKESK. Written as DNA, the CDR3 is TGTGCCAGCAGCCAGGACAGGACTAACTATGGCTACACCTTC. The encoded protein is CASSQDRTNYGYTF.

The table lists this clone with a count of one. The chain carries TRBV3-1 (or the pseudogene TRBV3-2) and TRBJ1-2; 9 nucleotides align to TRBD1. The CDR3 sequence is 20 residues long. Germline V gene sequence: CDR1 LGHDT, CDR2 YNNKEL (reference sequence). V trimming: 4 bases; J trimming: 3 bases; junction bases outside the gene matches: 21. CDR3 residues: CASSPHGASGQGLYDYGYTF. CDR3 in DNA: TGTGCCAGCAGCCCTCACGGCGCCTCGGGACAGGGTTTGTATGACTATGGCTACACCTTC.

The V gene is TRBV18, the J gene TRBJ1-3; D perhaps matches TRBD1 (6 bases). The CDR3 spans 14 residues. Trimming took off 8 bases at V and 0 bases at J, with 11 bases between the two ends. CDR1 and CDR2 (germline): KGHSH, LQKENI. CDR3 loop: CASRGGLSGNTIYF. The CDR3 DNA follows: TGTGCCAGCCGAGGGGGGCTCTCTGGAAACACCATATATTTT.

This chain connects TRBV7-8 to TRBJ1-1; D not certain. Per the germline V gene, CDR1 is SGHVS and CDR2 is FQNEAQ. The V end was cut by 1 base, the J end by 6 bases, with 12 bases between. The CDR3 is made up of 14 amino acids. The CDR3 DNA reads TGTGCCAGCAGCTTAGGAGTGTATGAGTCTGAAGCTTTCTTT. Amino acids: CASSLGVYESEAFF.

The chain links TRBV19 to TRBJ1-3; D is ambiguous. The germline V gene has CDR1 LNHDA and CDR2 SQIVND (reference sequence). The CDR3 is 12 amino acids. Trimming pared 10 bases from V and 1 base from J, leaving 8 bases between. CDR3: CATRDSGNTIYF. The CDR3 DNA sequence: TGTGCCACCAGAGATTCTGGAAACACCATATATTTT. The whole variable domain, remainder taken from reference TRBV19 and TRBJ1-3, is DGGITQSPKYLFRKEGQNVTLSCEQNLNHDAMYWYRQDPGQGLRLIYYSQIVNDFQKGDIAEGYSVSREKKESFPLTVTSAQKNPTAFYLCATRDSGNTIYFGEGSWLTVV.

The chain is built from TRBV5-4 and TRBJ2-5; D gene unclear. Germline assignment: CDR1 SGHNT and CDR2 YYREEE (reference sequence). The CDR3 loop spans 14 amino acids. The germline V and J ends were trimmed by 0 bases and 5 bases, with 11 bases remaining between them. The CDR3 reads CASSLENLRETQYF. Written as DNA, the CDR3 is TGTGCCAGCAGCTTGGAAAATCTTAGGGAGACCCAGTACTTC. The entire variable domain, with the rest obtained from reference TRBV5-4 and TRBJ2-5, is as follows: ETGVTQSPTHLIKTRGQQVTLRCSSQSGHNTVSWYQQALGQGPQFIFQYYREEENGRGNFPPRFSGLQFPNYSSELNVNALELDDSALYLCASSLENLRETQYFGPGTRLLVL.